The T cell receptor (beta chain) under discussion was sequenced for a study of blood T cell repertoires in COVID-19. Study in general: Donors in the United States, Italy and Spain gave samples during acute or convalescent COVID-19. PBMCs, B-cell-depleted T cells, or T cells provided the cDNA or gDNA that made up the material.

Per the authors' pipeline: Nucleated cell number was recorded as an estimate derived from reference gene primer amplification. Using immunoSEQ multiplex PCR, the repertoire was profiled, and TCRdb retains in-frame clones only, with some absent. That table is the source of V, J and clone size, and D and trimming were worked out from the DNA. Of some 330,000 clones listed, around 92% are singletons. Germline CDR1 reads MNHEY; CDR2 reads SVGEGT. The CDR3 has 15 amino acids. J gave up 10 bases and V 0 bases, and 11 bases lay outside the gene matches. During active infection, Seattle patients enrolled and were then monitored through disease.

This TCR came from a woman in her 30s with COVID-19, enrolled during active disease. The sample was peripheral blood. This rearrangement joins TRBV6-2 or TRBV6-3 to TRBJ1-1; 7 bases match TRBD1. Here the CDR3 reads CASSYSGRQGSRAFF. CDR3 coding DNA: TGTGCCAGCAGTTACTCGGGTCGACAGGGAAGTCGAGCTTTCTTT.